This T cell receptor (beta chain) came from a study of blood T cell repertoires in COVID-19 (dated by TCRdb to about 2020). With regard to the full study: Samples from collaborators originated in the United States, Italy and Spain and spanned both the acute and convalescent phases of COVID-19. Nearly every sample came with metadata listing a de-identified subject ID, COVID-19 status, age in years and sex. Deeply sampled blood TCRbeta repertoires from subjects exposed to, actively infected with, or recovered from COVID-19 were included in the dataset. The samples were drawn from two sources: the first 160 participants of the ongoing ImmuneRACE study, and fewer than 1,500 subjects contributed by 6 global collaborators. HLA class I and class II types, where available, came from metadata supplied by the sample provider rather than from assay-based typing. The prospective study material was composed of cDNA or gDNA derived from T cells, B-cell-depleted T cells, or PBMCs. The repertoires were released in a freely available public database intended as a resource for research on the immune response to SARS-CoV-2. Findings and caveats that apply to the study as a whole: How much clinical and demographic metadata was included differed by source and by participant, and the metadata was provided uncurated.

At one collaborating source in Seattle, patients were enrolled during active infection and were followed longitudinally through the course of disease. Each collaborating institution followed its own protocols to collect whole blood in K2EDTA tubes. For TCRbeta analysis, collaborator samples were shipped as frozen whole blood, as isolated PBMCs, or as DNA extracted from either sample type. TCRbeta CDR3 regions were amplified from genomic DNA by means of the immunoSEQ Assay, a bias-controlled multiplex PCR. The authors' pipeline ran thus. The number of nucleated cells in each sample was estimated from the amplification of reference gene primers within the assay. To quantify the absolute abundance of each unique TCRbeta CDR3 rearrangement, sequence reads were collapsed and filtered. Productive Simpson clonality was computed per sample as the square root of Simpson's diversity index over productive rearrangements. Sourced from immuneACCESS, this table was stored by TCRdb with only in-frame sequences that have V and J called. A share of the clones is absent; for the studies checked, an unresolved V gene accounts for under half, and the remainder has no known explanation. That table is the source of V, J and clone size, and D and trimming were worked out from the DNA. This sample gives approximately 78,000 clones in total; more than 85% of them show up just once. Clones ranked in the top ten supply roughly 2.6% of the sample.

Germline trimming: 4 bases from V, 2 bases from J; junction bases outside gene matches: 7. CDR3 length: 15 amino acids, cysteine to phenylalanine. The entry retains the CDR3 DNA only, 45 bases that are in frame from base 1. As encoded in the germline V gene, CDR1 is MNHEY while CDR2 is SVGEGT. Concerning this clone itself: Its antigen is not yet known. There are no base qualities to consult, and no much larger clone falls within one base.

Sample: peripheral blood. This TCR was recovered from a man in his fifties or sixties with COVID-19, enrolled during active disease. The V gene is TRBV6-2 or TRBV6-3 and the J gene is TRBJ2-7; the central 8 bases match TRBD2. The sequence in DNA is TGTGCCAGCAGTTCTCCGCGGGAGGCTACCTACGAGCAGTACTTC. Its product reads: CASSSPREATYEQYF.